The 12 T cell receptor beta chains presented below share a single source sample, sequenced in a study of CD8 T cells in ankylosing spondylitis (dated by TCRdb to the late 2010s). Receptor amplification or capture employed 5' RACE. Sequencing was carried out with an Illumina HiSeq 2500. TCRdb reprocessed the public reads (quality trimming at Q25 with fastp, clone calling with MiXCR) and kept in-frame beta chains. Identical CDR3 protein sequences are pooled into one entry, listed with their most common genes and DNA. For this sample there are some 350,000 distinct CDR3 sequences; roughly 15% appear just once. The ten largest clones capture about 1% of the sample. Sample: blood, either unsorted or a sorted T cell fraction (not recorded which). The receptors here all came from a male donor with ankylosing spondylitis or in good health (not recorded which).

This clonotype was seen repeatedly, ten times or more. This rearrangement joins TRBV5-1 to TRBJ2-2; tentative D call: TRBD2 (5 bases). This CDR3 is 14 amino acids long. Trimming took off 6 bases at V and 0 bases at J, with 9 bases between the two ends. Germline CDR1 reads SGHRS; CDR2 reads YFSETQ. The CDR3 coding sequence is TGCGCCAGCACCGGACTTTCGAACACCGGGGAGCTGTTTTTT. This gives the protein CASTGLSNTGELFF.

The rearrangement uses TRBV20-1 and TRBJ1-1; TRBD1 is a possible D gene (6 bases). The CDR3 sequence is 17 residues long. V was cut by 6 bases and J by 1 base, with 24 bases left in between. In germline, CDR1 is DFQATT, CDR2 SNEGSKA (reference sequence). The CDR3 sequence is CSARRLGGRGPNTEAFF. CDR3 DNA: TGCAGTGCCCGTAGGTTGGGGGGGCGCGGTCCGAACACTGAAGCTTTCTTT.

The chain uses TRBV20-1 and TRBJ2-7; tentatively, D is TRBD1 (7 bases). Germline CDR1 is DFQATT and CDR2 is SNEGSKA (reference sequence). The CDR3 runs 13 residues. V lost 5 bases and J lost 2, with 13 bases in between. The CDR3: CSAAGQSAYEQYF. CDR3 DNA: TGCAGTGCTGCGGGACAGTCTGCCTACGAGCAGTACTTC.

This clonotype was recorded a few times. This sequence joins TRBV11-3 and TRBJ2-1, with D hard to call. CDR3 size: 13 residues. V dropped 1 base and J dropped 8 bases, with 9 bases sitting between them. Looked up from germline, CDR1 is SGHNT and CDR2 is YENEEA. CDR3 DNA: TGTGCCAGCAGCTTAGGTCAGTCGGATGAGCAGTTCTTC. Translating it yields CASSLGQSDEQFF.

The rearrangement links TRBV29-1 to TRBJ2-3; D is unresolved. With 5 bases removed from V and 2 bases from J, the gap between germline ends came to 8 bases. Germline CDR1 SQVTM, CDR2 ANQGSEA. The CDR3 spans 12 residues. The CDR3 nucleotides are TGCAGCGTTTTAGTTCCCACAGATACGCAGTATTTT. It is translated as CSVLVPTDTQYF.

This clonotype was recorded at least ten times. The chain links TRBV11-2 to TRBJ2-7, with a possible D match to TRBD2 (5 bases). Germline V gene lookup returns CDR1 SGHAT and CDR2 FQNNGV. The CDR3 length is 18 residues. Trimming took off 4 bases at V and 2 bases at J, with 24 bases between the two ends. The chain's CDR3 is CASSSSALWELGTYEQYF. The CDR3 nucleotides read TGTGCCAGCAGCTCTTCGGCGTTGTGGGAGCTAGGGACCTACGAGCAGTACTTC.

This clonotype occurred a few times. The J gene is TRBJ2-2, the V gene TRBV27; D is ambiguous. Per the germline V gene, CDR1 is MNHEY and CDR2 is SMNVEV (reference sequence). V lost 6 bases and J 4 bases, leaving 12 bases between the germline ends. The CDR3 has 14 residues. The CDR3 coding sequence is TGTGCCAGCAGAACCTACTTGGGCACCGGGGAGCTGTTTTTT. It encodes CASRTYLGTGELFF.

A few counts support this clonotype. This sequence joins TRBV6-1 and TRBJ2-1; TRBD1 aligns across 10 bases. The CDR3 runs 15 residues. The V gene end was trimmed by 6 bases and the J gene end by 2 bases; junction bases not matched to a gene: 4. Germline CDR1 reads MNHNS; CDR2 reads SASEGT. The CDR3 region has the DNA TGTGCCAGCAGCTCCGGGACAGGGGCCTACAATGAGCAGTTCTTC. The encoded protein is CASSSGTGAYNEQFF.

The CDR3 region is CASSVDPGGSSYNEQFF. The DNA for the CDR3 is TGTGCCAGCAGCGTAGATCCGGGCGGGAGCTCCTACAATGAGCAGTTCTTC. The chain is built from TRBV9 and TRBJ2-1, with 7 bases identical to TRBD2. The V and J ends lost 0 bases and 0 bases, in that order; junction bases with no gene match: 6. Germline CDR1 SGDLS, CDR2 YYNGEE. This CDR3 spans 17 amino acids.

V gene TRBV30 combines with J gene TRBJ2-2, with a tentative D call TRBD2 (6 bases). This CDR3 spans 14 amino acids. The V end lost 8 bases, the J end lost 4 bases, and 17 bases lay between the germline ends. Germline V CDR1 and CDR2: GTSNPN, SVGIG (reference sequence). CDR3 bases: TGTGCCGCTGCCGGAGGGAGAGGCACCGGGGAGCTGTTTTTT. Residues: CAAAGGRGTGELFF.

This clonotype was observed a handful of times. Here the CDR3 reads CASSLNLVRGTSTDTQYF. CDR3 DNA: TGTGCCAGCAGCTTGAATCTTGTTCGCGGAACCAGCACAGATACGCAGTATTTT. The chain recombines TRBV7-7 with TRBJ2-3; D is unresolved. The CDR3 loop spans 18 amino acids. In germline, CDR1 is SSHAT, CDR2 FNYEAQ (reference sequence). V lost 3 bases and J 0 bases, leaving 19 bases between the germline ends.

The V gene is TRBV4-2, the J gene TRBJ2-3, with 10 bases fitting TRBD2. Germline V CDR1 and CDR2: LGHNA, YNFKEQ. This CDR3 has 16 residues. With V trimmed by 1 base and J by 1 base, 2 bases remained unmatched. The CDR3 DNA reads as TGTGCCAGCAGCCAAGGACTAGCGGGCCGCACAGATACGCAGTATTTT. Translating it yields CASSQGLAGRTDTQYF.